The 18 T cell receptor beta chains in this list originate from one sample, sequenced in a study of blood T cell repertoires in COVID-19. Sequenced by immunoSEQ multiplex PCR; TCRdb stores in-frame clones only, minus some. The sample lists about 50,000 clones; approximately 84% were seen once. Sequencing used peripheral blood. Source of these receptors: a man in his 70s with acute or convalescent COVID-19.

The chain links TRBV7-2 to TRBJ1-3; D is unclear. The ends were cut back, 6 bases at V and 4 bases at J, with 13 bases in the middle. Germline CDR1 SGHTA, CDR2 FQGNSA. This CDR3 contains 14 residues. In nucleotides, the CDR3 is TGTGCCAGCAGTTCCATGGGCTCCGGAAACACCATATATTTT. It translates to CASSSMGSGNTIYF.

The rearrangement links TRBV12-3 or TRBV12-4 to TRBJ1-4; TRBD1 agrees at 7 bases. The CDR3 length is 13 residues. Unmatched junction bases numbered 4, after V lost 7 bases and J lost 5 bases. Here the CDR3 reads CASTRTGNEKLFF. The CDR3 nucleotides read TGTGCCAGCACCAGGACAGGAAATGAAAAACTGTTTTTT.

V is TRBV19 and J is TRBJ1-4; unclear D gene. The CDR3 sequence is 14 residues long. From germline, CDR1 is LNHDA and CDR2 SQIVND (reference sequence). The V and J ends lost 5 bases and 8 bases respectively, with 15 bases between them. CDR3 residues: CASSPEAWHEKLFF. Here the CDR3 DNA reads TGTGCCAGTAGTCCCGAGGCCTGGCACGAAAAACTGTTTTTT.

The table lists this clone with a count of one. The V gene is TRBV3-1 (or the pseudogene TRBV3-2), the J gene TRBJ1-5, with 12 bases identical to TRBD1. V trimming: 4 bases; J trimming: 6 bases; junction bases outside the gene matches: 4. Germline lookup yields CDR1 LGHDT and CDR2 YNNKEL (reference sequence). The CDR3 runs to 15 residues. CDR3 residues: CASSPGTGGSQPQHF. The CDR3 coding sequence is TGTGCCAGCAGCCCCGGGACAGGGGGCAGTCAGCCCCAGCATTTT.

The rearrangement links TRBV5-6 to TRBJ2-1, with 11 bases lining up with TRBD2. The germline gives CDR1 SGHDT, CDR2 YYEEEE. CDR3 length equals 18 residues. The V gene end was trimmed by 0 bases and the J gene end by 5 bases; junction bases not matched to a gene: 10. This CDR3 is CASSLELAGAFRDNEQFF. DNA of the CDR3: TGTGCCAGCAGCTTGGAACTAGCGGGGGCCTTTAGAGACAATGAGCAGTTCTTC. The full variable domain, rest sourced from reference TRBV5-6 and TRBJ2-1, is DAGVTQSPTHLIKTRGQQVTLRCSPKSGHDTVSWYQQALGQGPQFIFQYYEEEERQRGNFPDRFSGHQFPNYSSELNVNALLLGDSALYLCASSLELAGAFRDNEQFFGPGTRLTVL.

In its sample, this clone was seen once. The CDR3 DNA sequence: TGTGCCAGCAGCGAGTCATCGGGGGGCCCGGGGACCCAGTACTTC. Its translation: CASSESSGGPGTQYF. This chain links TRBV9 with TRBJ2-5; D is perhaps TRBD2 (7 bases). The germline V gene has CDR1 SGDLS and CDR2 YYNGEE. V gave up 3 bases and J gave up 7 bases, with 19 bases separating them. This CDR3 comprises 15 residues.

The rearrangement uses TRBV11-2 and TRBJ1-5, with a weak D call TRBD1 (5 bases). Germline values: CDR1 SGHAT, CDR2 FQNNGV. The CDR3 contains 15 residues. V lost 0 bases, J lost 4 bases, and 10 bases lay in between. CDR3 nucleotides: TGTGCCAGCAGCTTAGACTGGACAAGTAATCAGCCCCAGCATTTT. Amino acid sequence: CASSLDWTSNQPQHF.

The chain couples TRBV11-1 to TRBJ2-2; tentative D call: TRBD1 (5 bases). V was cut by 2 bases and J by 4 bases, with 8 bases left in between. The CDR3 has 14 amino acids. The V gene's germline CDR1 is SGHAT and CDR2 FQDESV (reference sequence). The CDR3 sequence is CASSLQGSTGELFF. The CDR3 nucleotides are TGTGCCAGCAGCTTACAGGGTTCCACCGGGGAGCTGTTTTTT.

This clone was counted once. This chain uses TRBV4-2 with TRBJ1-3; 9 nucleotides align to TRBD1. Per germline, CDR1 LGHNA and CDR2 YNFKEQ. The CDR3 is 16 residues long. After removal of 4 bases from V and 0 bases from J, the junction contained 4 bases not matched to a gene. Written as DNA, the CDR3 is TGTGCCAGCAGCCTTCGGGACAGGGCCTCTGGAAACACCATATATTTT. Amino acids: CASSLRDRASGNTIYF.

This clone appeared once. CDR3: CASSVAGGTMADTQYF. The CDR3 DNA reads TGTGCCAGCAGCGTAGCCGGGGGTACGATGGCAGATACGCAGTATTTT. The rearrangement links TRBV9 to TRBJ2-3; tentatively, D is TRBD2 (6 bases). From germline, CDR1 is SGDLS and CDR2 YYNGEE. V lost 0 bases to trimming and J lost 4 bases, with 15 bases between them. The CDR3 has 16 amino acids.

This chain uses TRBV5-1 with TRBJ2-5; TRBD2 might be the D (5 bases). Germline V gene lookup returns CDR1 SGHRS and CDR2 YFSETQ. The V gene lost 4 bases and the J gene lost 5 bases, with 9 bases spanning the gap. The CDR3 has 12 amino acids. The CDR3 coding sequence is TGCGCCAGCAGCCCACCGGGGGAGACCCAGTACTTC. Its translation: CASSPPGETQYF.

The genes are TRBV6-5 and TRBJ2-7; 8 bases match TRBD1. CDR1 and CDR2 (germline): MNHEY, SVGAGI. J lost 6 bases, V lost 5 bases, and 6 bases had no gene match. The CDR3 has 13 amino acids. CDR3 amino acids: CASSTDRVREQYF. CDR3 DNA: TGTGCCAGCAGTACGGACAGGGTCCGCGAGCAGTACTTC.

This chain uses TRBV2 with TRBJ1-5, with 9 bases matching TRBD1. Unmatched junction bases numbered 7, after V lost 6 bases and J lost 7 bases. The length of the CDR3 is 14 residues. Germline CDR1 is SNHLY and CDR2 is FYNNEI. The DNA for the CDR3 is TGTGCCAGCAGGAAGACAGGGGGGCGGCAGCCCCAGCATTTT. Translation: CASRKTGGRQPQHF.

DNA for the CDR3: TGTGCCAGCAGCGTAGTTGGCGGGGTTACAGATACGCAGTATTTT. Translated: CASSVVGGVTDTQYF. The rearrangement joins TRBV9 to TRBJ2-3, with D maybe TRBD2 (6 bases). The V gene lost 0 bases and the J gene lost 3 bases, with 11 bases spanning the gap. Germline V gene lookup returns CDR1 SGDLS and CDR2 YYNGEE. CDR3 length: 15 amino acids. Full variable domain (rest looked up from reference TRBV9 and TRBJ2-3): DSGVTQTPKHLITATGQRVTLRCSPRSGDLSVYWYQQSLDQGLQFLIQYYNGEERAKGNILERFSAQQFPDLHSELNLSSLELGDSALYFCASSVVGGVTDTQYFGPGTRLTVL.

The chain uses TRBV30 and TRBJ2-7; no definite D call. V was clipped by 3 bases and J by 1 base, with 10 bases between them. CDR1 and CDR2 (germline): GTSNPN, SVGIG (reference sequence). The CDR3 covers 13 residues. The CDR3 DNA reads TGTGCCTGGAGCCTCGGGTTATCCTACGAGCAGTACTTC. This sequence encodes CAWSLGLSYEQYF.

The chain is built from TRBV9 and TRBJ2-2; D is uncertain. The length of the CDR3 is 15 residues. CDR1 is SGDLS, CDR2 YYNGEE, per germline. V dropped 0 bases and J dropped 3 bases, with 9 bases sitting between them. CDR3 nucleotide sequence: TGTGCCAGCAGCGTAGATGCGCGCCACACCGGGGAGCTGTTTTTT. Amino acids: CASSVDARHTGELFF.

This clone was counted once. CDR3 nucleotide sequence: TGTGCCAGCAGTAGGGACTTGATGGGCTATGGCTACACCTTC. Residues: CASSRDLMGYGYTF. This chain joins TRBV6-4 and TRBJ1-2, with D perhaps TRBD1 (5 bases). Germline lookup yields CDR1 MRHNA and CDR2 SNTAGT. V lost 5 bases and J 4 bases, leaving 14 bases between the germline ends. The length of the CDR3 is 14 residues.

This clone was detected only a few times. This chain links TRBV5-1 with TRBJ1-1; D remains unclear. The V and J ends lost 0 bases and 2 bases respectively, with 11 bases between them. Per germline, CDR1 SGHRS and CDR2 YFSETQ. This CDR3 comprises 15 residues. CDR3 bases: TGCGCCAGCAGCTTGGATCCGGGGATCAACACTGAAGCTTTCTTT. Amino acids: CASSLDPGINTEAFF.